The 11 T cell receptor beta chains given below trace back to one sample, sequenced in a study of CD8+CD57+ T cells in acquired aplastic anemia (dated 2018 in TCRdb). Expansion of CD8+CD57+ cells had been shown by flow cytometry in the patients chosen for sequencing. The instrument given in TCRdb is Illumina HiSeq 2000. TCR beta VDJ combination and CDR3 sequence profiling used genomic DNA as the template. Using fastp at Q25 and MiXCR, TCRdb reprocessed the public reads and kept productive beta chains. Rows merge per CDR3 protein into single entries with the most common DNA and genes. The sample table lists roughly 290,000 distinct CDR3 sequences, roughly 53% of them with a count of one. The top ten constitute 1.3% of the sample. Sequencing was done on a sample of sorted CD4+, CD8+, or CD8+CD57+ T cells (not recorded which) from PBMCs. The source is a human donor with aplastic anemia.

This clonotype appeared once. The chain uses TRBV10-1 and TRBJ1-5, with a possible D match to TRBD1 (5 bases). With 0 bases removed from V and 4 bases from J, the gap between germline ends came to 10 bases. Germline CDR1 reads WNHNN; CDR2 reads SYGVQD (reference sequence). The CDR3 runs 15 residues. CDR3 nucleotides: TGCGCCAGCAGTGAGTCGGTTTCAGGGAATCAGCCCCAGCATTTT. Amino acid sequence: CASSESVSGNQPQHF.

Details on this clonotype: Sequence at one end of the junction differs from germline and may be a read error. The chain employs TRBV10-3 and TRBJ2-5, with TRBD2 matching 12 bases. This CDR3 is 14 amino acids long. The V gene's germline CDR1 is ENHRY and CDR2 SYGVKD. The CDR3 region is CASKGLAGQETQCF. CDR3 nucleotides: TGTGCCAGCAAGGGACTAGCGGGCCAAGAGACCCAGTGCTTC.

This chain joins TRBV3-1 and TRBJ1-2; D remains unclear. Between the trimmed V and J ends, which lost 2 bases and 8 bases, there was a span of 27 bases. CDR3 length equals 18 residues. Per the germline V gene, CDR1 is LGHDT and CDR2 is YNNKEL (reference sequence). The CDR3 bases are TGTGCCAGCAGCCAACCATCTTCCGGGCTATCCCCTCGGCGGGGCTACACCTTC. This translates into CASSQPSSGLSPRRGYTF.

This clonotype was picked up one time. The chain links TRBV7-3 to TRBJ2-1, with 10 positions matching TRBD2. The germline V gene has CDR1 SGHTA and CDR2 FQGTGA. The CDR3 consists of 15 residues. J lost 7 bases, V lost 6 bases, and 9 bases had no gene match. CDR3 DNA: TGTGCCAGCAGTCCCCCGGGACTAGCGCTAAATGAGCAGTTCTTC. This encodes CASSPPGLALNEQFF.

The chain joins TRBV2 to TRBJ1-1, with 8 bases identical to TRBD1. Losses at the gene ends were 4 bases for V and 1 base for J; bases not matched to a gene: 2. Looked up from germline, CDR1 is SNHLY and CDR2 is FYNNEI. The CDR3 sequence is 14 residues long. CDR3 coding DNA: TGTGCCAGCAGTGCAGGGGGCGGGAACACTGAAGCTTTCTTT. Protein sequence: CASSAGGGNTEAFF.

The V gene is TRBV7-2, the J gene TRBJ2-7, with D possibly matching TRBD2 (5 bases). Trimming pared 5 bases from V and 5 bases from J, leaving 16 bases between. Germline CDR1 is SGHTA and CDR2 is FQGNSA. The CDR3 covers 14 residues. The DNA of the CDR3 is TGTGCCAGCAGCAATGAGGGTCTATTTAACGAGCAGTACTTC. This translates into CASSNEGLFNEQYF.

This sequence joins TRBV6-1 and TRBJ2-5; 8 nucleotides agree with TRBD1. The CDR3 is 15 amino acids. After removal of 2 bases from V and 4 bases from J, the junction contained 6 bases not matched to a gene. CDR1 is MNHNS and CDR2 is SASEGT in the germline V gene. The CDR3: CASSERDRPRETQYF. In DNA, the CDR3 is TGTGCCAGCAGTGAAAGGGACAGGCCTAGAGAGACCCAGTACTTC.

This CDR3 is CAISPGLAGVVSYEQYF. CDR3 coding DNA: TGTGCCATCAGTCCGGGACTAGCGGGAGTGGTATCCTACGAGCAGTACTTC. This chain joins TRBV10-3 and TRBJ2-7; 14 positions match TRBD2. This CDR3 contains 17 residues. V lost 5 bases, J lost 1 base, and 7 bases stayed unmatched. The germline CDR1 and CDR2 sequences are ENHRY and SYGVKD.

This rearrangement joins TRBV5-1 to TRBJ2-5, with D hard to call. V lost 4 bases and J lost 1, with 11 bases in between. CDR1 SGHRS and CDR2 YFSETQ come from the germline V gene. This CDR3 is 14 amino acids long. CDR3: CASSPTEIQETQYF. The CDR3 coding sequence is TGCGCCAGCAGCCCTACAGAGATCCAAGAGACCCAGTACTTC.

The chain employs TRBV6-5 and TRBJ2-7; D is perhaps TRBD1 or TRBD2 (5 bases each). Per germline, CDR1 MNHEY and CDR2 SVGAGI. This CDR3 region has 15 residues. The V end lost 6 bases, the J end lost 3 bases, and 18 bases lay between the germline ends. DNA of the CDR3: TGTGCCAGCAGATACCGGGGCGTCGGAGGCTACGAGCAGTACTTC. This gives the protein CASRYRGVGGYEQYF.

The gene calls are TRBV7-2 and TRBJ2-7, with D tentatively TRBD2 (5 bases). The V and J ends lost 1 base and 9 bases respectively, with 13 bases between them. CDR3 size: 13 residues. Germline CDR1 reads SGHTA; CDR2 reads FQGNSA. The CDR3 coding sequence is TGTGCCAGCAGCTTAGGACTAATGGCCGTGCAGTACTTC. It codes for CASSLGLMAVQYF.